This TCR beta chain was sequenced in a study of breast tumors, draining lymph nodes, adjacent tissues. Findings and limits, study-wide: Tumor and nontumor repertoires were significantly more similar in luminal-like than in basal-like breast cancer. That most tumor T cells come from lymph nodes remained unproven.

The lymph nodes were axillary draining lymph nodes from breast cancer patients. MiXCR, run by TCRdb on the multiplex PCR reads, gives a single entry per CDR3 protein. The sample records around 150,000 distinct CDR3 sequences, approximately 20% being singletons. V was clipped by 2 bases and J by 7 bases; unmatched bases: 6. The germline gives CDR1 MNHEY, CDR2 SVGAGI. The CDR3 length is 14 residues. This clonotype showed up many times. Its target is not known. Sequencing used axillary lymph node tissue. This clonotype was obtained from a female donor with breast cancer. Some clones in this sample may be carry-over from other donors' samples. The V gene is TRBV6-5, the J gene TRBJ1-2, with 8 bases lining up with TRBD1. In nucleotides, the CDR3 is TGTGCCAGCAGTTACACCGGACAGGGTAGTGGCTACACCTTC. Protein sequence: CASSYTGQGSGYTF.